This TCR beta chain originates from a study of cytomegalovirus exposure and HLA in healthy donors (TCRdb year 2017). About the study as a whole: An earlier analysis of about 560 of the donors reported 276 Gb of sequence data and roughly 120 million unique TCR beta sequences obtained from some 170 million T cells. Around 330 gigabases of sequencing data and around 80 million unique TCR sequences made up an early release that covered roughly 670 HLA-typed donors. Of the 300 to 500 genotyped donors, roughly 80% were placed in the genetic ancestry cluster associated with self-reported Caucasian donors. The study aimed to test whether cataloging public T cell receptors could reveal signatures of past pathogen exposure. The study profiled the T cell repertoires of under 700 subjects by immunosequencing and related them to cytomegalovirus serostatus. Besides the first cohort of roughly 700 subjects, a separate validation cohort made up of over 95 different subjects was used. To predict cytomegalovirus infection status, the study combined high-throughput TCR immunosequencing, statistical association of individual TCRs with disease status, and machine learning. In a later analysis, previously published TCR beta repertoires from hundreds of donors were re-analyzed and high-resolution HLA genotyping was added so that TCR occurrence patterns could be studied. Rather than using new phenotypic data, the later analysis identified candidate immune exposures from TCR beta sequences and from how often those sequences occurred across donors. In an earlier analysis of 500 to 650 of the donors, high-throughput TCR beta sequencing was used to judge whether each TCR beta V gene segment behaved as functional or pseudogenic. Alongside the repertoire data, information on donor age, sex, ethnicity and CMV serostatus was compiled. A later genetic analysis took genome-wide SNP genotypes for about 55% of the roughly 670 donors and used that subset as a discovery cohort. All discovery cohort repertoires had been generated on a single sequencing platform. HLA typing included class I and class II loci at four-digit resolution. The number of typed donors differed by locus: about 620-630 for A, B, C, DRB1 and DQB1; approximately 540 for DQA1; some 610 for DPA1; and about 450 for DPB1. Roughly five DR-DQ haplotypes were handled as single units for association and clustering, since linkage in the cohort was strong. Across 398 genotyped donors of the cohort, an average of about 250,000 unique TCR beta nucleotide sequences per donor were sequenced, and around 19% of those sequences were non-productive.

The receptor library was made with the immunoSEQ multiplex PCR assay. For the multiplex PCR, a mixture combining 60 forward primers for TCR Vbeta segments and 13 reverse primers for TCR Jbeta segments was used. A multiplex PCR assay on genomic DNA amplified the CDR3 region of rearranged TCR beta genes. On the Illumina HiSeq System, the amplified TCR beta libraries were sequenced as 87-base-pair reads. The published analysis was carried out like this. Across the 670 or so repertoires, a later analysis counted some 81 million unique TCR beta chains, roughly 11 million of which were shared by at least two donors. A nearest-neighbor algorithm error-corrected the raw reads and collapsed the reads into unique sequences, merging closely related sequences to remove PCR and sequencing errors. To assign V, D and J gene segments, CDR3 sequences were aligned to IMGT reference sequences. For a sequence to be retained, a match of at least six nucleotides to both a V gene segment and a J gene segment was required. Rearrangements were called productive when the CDR3 lacked stop codons and stayed in frame with V and J; all others were non-productive. Following IMGT convention, CDR3 was defined as the stretch from the second conserved V-encoded cysteine to the conserved J-encoded phenylalanine. In an earlier analysis of around 570 of the donors, sequences lacking an unambiguous match to a single V gene segment were excluded. In an earlier analysis of 450 to 750 of the donors, a V segment was called functional when productive rearrangements were above 56.7%, and segregating when the standard deviation between donors exceeded 5%. A statistical classification framework was developed to diagnose cytomegalovirus status using the catalog of TCR beta chain sequences. V and J gene assignment, in a later analysis, came from comparing TCR nucleotide sequences with IMGT/GENE-DB human TR gene sequences. Using the TCRdist pipeline, a later analysis assigned CDR3 sequences along with most-parsimonious VDJ recombination scenarios. A later analysis defined each TCR beta chain by its CDR3 amino acid sequence plus V-gene family, and excluded reads lacking a unique V-gene family. A later analysis removed several hundred highly shared, low-generation-probability nucleotide sequences to deal with suspected cross-contamination and a sequencing artifact. In a later analysis, a clonal expansion index was calculated for each public chain from normalized within-repertoire ranks of inferred template counts. A later analysis computed generation probabilities with a VDJ recombination model fitted to out-of-frame rearrangements, and checked the results against IGoR. Hypergeometric tests were used in a later analysis to score TCR-TCR, TCR-HLA and TCR-CMV co-occurrence, with a repertoire-size bias correction applied to the TCR pairs. False discovery rates were estimated in a later analysis by permuting HLA or CMV assignments 20 times. A later analysis grouped co-occurring TCRs with DBSCAN, adding TCRdist sequence similarity when clustering within HLA-allele-positive subsets. For co-occurrence clustering, repertoires with fewer than 30,000 or more than 120,000 public chains were excluded, along with about five repertoires with anomalous nucleotide sharing. Drawn from immuneACCESS, this table holds only the in-frame rearrangements with V and J called that TCRdb kept. Clones are partly lost; checked studies trace under half to an unresolved V gene and leave the rest unexplained. V, J and clone size are those of that table, while D and trimming were read from the DNA. Present in this sample are roughly 120,000 clones, 70% to 80% of which were seen just once. Roughly 5% of the sample is taken by the ten largest.

The investigation overall reported the following: Because some donors lacked HLA typing at each locus, the association tests relied only on the typed subset. In the study, 150 to 200 TCR beta chains were listed as associated with cytomegalovirus. Only TCR beta chains were sequenced in this cohort, and the absence of alpha or paired-chain data limited detectable features. In a later analysis, HLA-associated TCR beta chains were found to be more clonally expanded and to have lower generation probabilities than equally common non-associated chains. Because counts were too low, roughly 16 rarely observed V segments, including chromosome 9 orphons, were excluded from the earlier analysis of about 500 of the donors. A further reported finding was that TCR beta sequences accurately predicted the HLA-A and HLA-B alleles for most subjects in the first cohort. According to a later genetic analysis, donors in an Asian-associated ancestry cluster had fewer N-insertions in productive TCRs than the approximately 670-donor mean. Immune exposure information for the cohort was limited to CMV serostatus. At a false discovery rate of 0.05, a later analysis linked about 17,000 TCR beta sequences to specific HLA alleles. Most TCR sequences were seen in very few donors, while some public TCRs were found in many individuals. A later genetic analysis associated a missense DCLRE1C variant with V-gene and J-gene trimming of TCR beta chains, and an independent cohort replicated the association. Strong co-occurrence of HLA alleles, especially DR and DQ, made assigning TCR associations to individual alleles difficult. It was suggested by the authors that the approach could potentially be generalized to other disease states and immunological phenotypes. Because the 87-base-pair reads could not distinguish some IMGT-functional V segments, including TRBV6-2 and TRBV6-3, those segments were excluded. Cytomegalovirus status was reported to be diagnosed by the classifier with high specificity and sensitivity in both the original and validation cohorts. A cluster of highly shared sequence variants was judged likely to represent a technical artifact of the sequencing pipeline. Correlated functional status among segregating V segments might be attributable to linkage disequilibrium, but an unknown experimental factor could not be ruled out. According to a later analysis, TCR association rates differed among HLA loci, with DRB1 alleles showing the most associated TCRs and HLA-C alleles showing the fewest. In a later analysis, most CMV-associated TCR beta chains were found to appear HLA-restricted, with HLA associations seemingly driven largely by CMV exposure. A few of the identified cytomegalovirus-associated TCR beta chains were confirmed in vitro to be specific for cytomegalovirus antigens. Roughly uniform sequencing depth across donors was assumed in presence/absence analyses, although this assumption may not hold. Broadly in line with IMGT annotations, most TCR beta V segments showed up in productive rearrangements about 87% or about 30% of the time in an earlier analysis of approximately 600 of the donors. Several of the top co-occurrence clusters appeared to be linked to parvovirus B19, influenza, CMV and Epstein-Barr virus, according to a later analysis.

Of note for this clone: Its antigen remains undetermined. No base quality values were provided; no much bigger clone lies one nucleotide off.

V is trimmed back by 4 bases and J by 6 bases, and the junction contains 8 bases that no gene match accounts for. Including the terminal cysteine and phenylalanine, the CDR3 comprises 15 residues. Only the CDR3 DNA stays, 45 bases, in frame from base 1. The germline V gene gives CDR1 as SGHDT and CDR2 as YYEEEE. The cohort comprised fewer than 750 healthy bone marrow donors. At the time of sampling, every cohort member was nominally healthy, though immune exposures that went unrecorded were likely present. The donor tested CMV seropositive and was one of the 289 seropositive cohort members. Each donor provided a peripheral blood sample, and peripheral blood mononuclear cells were used for TCR beta sequencing. The Qiagen DNeasy Blood Extraction Kit was used to extract genomic DNA from the blood cell samples.

In this chain, TRBV5-6 is recombined with TRBJ2-2; the central 8 bases match TRBD2. The sequenced sample consisted of PBMCs. The origin of this receptor is a young woman in good health and CMV-seropositive. In nucleotide form, the sequence is TGTGCCAGCAGCGCTATCGGGGGGGAGTCCGGGGAGCTGTTTTTT. It is translated as CASSAIGGESGELFF.